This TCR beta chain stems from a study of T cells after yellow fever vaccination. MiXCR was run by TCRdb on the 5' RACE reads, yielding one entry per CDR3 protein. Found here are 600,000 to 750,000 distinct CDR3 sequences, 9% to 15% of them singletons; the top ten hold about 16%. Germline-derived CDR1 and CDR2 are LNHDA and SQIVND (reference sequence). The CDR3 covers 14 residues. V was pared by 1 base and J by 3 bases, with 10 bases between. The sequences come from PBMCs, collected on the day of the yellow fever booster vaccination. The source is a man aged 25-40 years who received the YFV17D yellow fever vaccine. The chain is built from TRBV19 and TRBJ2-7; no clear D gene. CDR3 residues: CASSIGSNGYEQYF. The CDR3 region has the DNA TGTGCCAGTAGTATAGGTTCCAACGGCTACGAGCAGTACTTC.